A selection of T cell receptor beta chains follows, all from one sample in a study of blood T cell repertoires in COVID-19. Data came from immunoSEQ multiplex PCR; TCRdb stores just in-frame clones and leaves some out. Here the sample spans 85,000 to 110,000 clones, approximately 86% being singletons. The source material was peripheral blood. These receptors were obtained from a human donor in a cohort sampled during active COVID-19. CDR3s include the opening cysteine and the closing phenylalanine or tryptophan. Clone size, where shown, is once, few, many, or a class for clones that have expanded.

clone size	V gene	J gene	CDR3 protein
-	TRBV30	TRBJ2-7	CAWSSGGPYEQYF
-	TRBV18	TRBJ2-7	CASSRQGGYEQYF
-	TRBV7-9	TRBJ2-5	CASSLGTGGETQYF
-	TRBV19	TRBJ2-6	CASSIVGTGSSGANVLTF
-	TRBV7-9	TRBJ1-4	CASSTWDRATTNEKLFF
-	TRBV4-2	TRBJ2-7	CASSRAASAVEQYF
-	TRBV28	TRBJ2-3	CASSLPTLVGGGPASTDTQYF
few	TRBV5-1	TRBJ1-1	CASNLGRLASNTEAFF
many	TRBV7-9	TRBJ2-2	CASTPPNLNTGELFF
-	TRBV7-9	TRBJ1-2	CASSAGENYGYTF
-	TRBV6-2/TRBV6-3	TRBJ2-2	CASSSGLAPAGELFF
-	TRBV19	TRBJ1-2	CASSIPRGVFYGYTF
-	TRBV18	TRBJ2-2	CASSQRGQVNTGELFF